This TCR beta chain was identified during a study of blood T cell repertoires in COVID-19. Study at large: From T cells, B-cell-depleted T cells, or PBMCs came the material, which was cDNA or gDNA.

This clone was found a few times. Study processing details: Amplified reference gene primers provided the basis for estimating nucleated cell counts. Profiled with immunoSEQ multiplex PCR; TCRdb holds only in-frame clones, not every one. V and J calls and clone size follow that table, whereas D and trimming were derived from the DNA. The table shows about 62,000 clones, with 86% occurring only once. The TCR was taken from an elderly woman with acute or convalescent COVID-19. Sequencing was performed on peripheral blood.

The CDR3 here is CASSQATGQETQYF. The CDR3 coding sequence is TGTGCCAGCAGCCAAGCTACAGGGCAAGAGACCCAGTACTTC. The rearrangement joins TRBV3-1 (or the pseudogene TRBV3-2) to TRBJ2-5; tentatively, D is TRBD1 (6 bases). This CDR3 is built from 14 residues. V lost 1 base to trimming and J lost 2 bases, with 8 bases between them. CDR1 is LGHDT, CDR2 YNNKEL, per germline (reference sequence).